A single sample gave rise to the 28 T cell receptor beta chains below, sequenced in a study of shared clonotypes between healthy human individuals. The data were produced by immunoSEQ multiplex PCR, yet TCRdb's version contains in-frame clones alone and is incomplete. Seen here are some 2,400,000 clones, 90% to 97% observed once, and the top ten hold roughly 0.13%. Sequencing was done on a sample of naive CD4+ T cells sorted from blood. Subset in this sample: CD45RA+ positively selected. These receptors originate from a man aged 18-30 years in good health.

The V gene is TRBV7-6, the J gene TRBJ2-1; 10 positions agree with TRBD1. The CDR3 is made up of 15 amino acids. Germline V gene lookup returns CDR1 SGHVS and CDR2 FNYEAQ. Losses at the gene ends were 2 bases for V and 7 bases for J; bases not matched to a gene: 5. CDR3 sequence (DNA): TGTGCCAGCAGCTTATCTCTGGGACAGGGGAATGAGCAGTTCTTC. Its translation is CASSLSLGQGNEQFF.

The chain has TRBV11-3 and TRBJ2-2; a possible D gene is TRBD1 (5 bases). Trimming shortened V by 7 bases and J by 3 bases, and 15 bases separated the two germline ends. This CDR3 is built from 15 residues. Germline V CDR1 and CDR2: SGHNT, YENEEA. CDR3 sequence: CASKEGVLDTGELFF. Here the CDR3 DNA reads TGTGCCAGCAAGGAAGGGGTTCTCGACACCGGGGAGCTGTTTTTT.

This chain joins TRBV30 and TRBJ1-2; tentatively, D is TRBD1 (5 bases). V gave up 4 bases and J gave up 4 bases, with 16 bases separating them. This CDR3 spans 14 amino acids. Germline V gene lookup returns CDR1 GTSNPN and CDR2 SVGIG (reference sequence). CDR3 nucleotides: TGTGCCTGGATGGGGAGGGGACCTTCCTATGGCTACACCTTC. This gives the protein CAWMGRGPSYGYTF.

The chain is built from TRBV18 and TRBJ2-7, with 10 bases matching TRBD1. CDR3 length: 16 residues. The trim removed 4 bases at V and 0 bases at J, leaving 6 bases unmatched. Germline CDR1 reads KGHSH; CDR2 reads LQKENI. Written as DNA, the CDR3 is TGTGCCAGCTCACTGTCCGGGACAGGGGTCTCCTACGAGCAGTACTTC. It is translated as CASSLSGTGVSYEQYF.

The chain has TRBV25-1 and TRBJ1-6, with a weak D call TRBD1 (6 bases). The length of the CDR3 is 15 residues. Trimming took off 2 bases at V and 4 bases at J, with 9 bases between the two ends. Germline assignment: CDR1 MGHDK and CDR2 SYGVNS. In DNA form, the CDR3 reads TGTGCCAGCAGTGAACAGGGGTATTATAATTCACCCCTCCACTTT. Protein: CASSEQGYYNSPLHF.

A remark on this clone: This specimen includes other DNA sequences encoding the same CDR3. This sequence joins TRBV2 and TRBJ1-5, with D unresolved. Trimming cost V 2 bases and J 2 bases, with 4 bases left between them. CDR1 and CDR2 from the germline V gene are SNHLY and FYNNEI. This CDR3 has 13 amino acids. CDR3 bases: TGTGCCAGCAGTGAATCGGGCAATCAGCCCCAGCATTTT. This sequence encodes CASSESGNQPQHF. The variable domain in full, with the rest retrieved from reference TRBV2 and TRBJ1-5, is EPEVTQTPSHQVTQMGQEVILRCVPISNHLYFYWYRQILGQKVEFLVSFYNNEISEKSEIFDDQFSVERPDGSNFTLKIRSTKLEDSAMYFCASSESGNQPQHFGDGTRLSIL.

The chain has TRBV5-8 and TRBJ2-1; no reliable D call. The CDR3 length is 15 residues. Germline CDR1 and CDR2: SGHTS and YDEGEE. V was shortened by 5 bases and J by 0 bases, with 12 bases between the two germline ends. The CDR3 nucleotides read TGTGCCAGCAGTTACCACGCGAGCTCCTACAATGAGCAGTTCTTC. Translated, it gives CASSYHASSYNEQFF.

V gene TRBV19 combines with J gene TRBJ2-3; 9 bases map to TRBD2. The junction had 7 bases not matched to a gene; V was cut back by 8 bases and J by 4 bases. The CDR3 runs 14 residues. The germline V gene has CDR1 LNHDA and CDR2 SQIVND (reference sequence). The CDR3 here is CASGETSGPDTQYF. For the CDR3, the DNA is TGTGCCAGTGGGGAGACTAGCGGTCCAGATACGCAGTATTTT.

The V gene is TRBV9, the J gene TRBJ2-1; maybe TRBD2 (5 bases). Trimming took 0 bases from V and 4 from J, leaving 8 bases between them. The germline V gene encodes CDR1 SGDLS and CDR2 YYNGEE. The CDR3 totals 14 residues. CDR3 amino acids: CASSVGRAYNEQFF. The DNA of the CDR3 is TGTGCCAGCAGCGTAGGGCGGGCTTACAATGAGCAGTTCTTC.

DNA of the CDR3: TGTGCCATCAAATCACGGGACTCCTACGAGCAGTACTTC. This codes for CAIKSRDSYEQYF. The chain combines TRBV10-3 with TRBJ2-7; D might be TRBD2 (5 bases). V lost 7 bases and J 0 bases, leaving 10 bases between the germline ends. Germline V lookup: CDR1 ENHRY, CDR2 SYGVKD. This CDR3 comprises 13 residues.

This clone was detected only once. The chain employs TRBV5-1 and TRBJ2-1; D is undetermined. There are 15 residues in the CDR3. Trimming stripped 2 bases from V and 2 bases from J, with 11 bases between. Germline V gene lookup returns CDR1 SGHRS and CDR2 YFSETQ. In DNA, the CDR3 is TGCGCCAGCAGCTTAACACGGCGCCCCTACAATGAGCAGTTCTTC. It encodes CASSLTRRPYNEQFF.

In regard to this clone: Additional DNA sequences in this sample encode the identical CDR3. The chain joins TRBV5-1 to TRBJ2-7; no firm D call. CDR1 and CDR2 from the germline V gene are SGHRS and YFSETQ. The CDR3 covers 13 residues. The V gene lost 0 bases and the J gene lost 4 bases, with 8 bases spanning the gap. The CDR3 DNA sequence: TGCGCCAGCAGCTTGGGGGCTGTTTACGAGCAGTACTTC. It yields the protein CASSLGAVYEQYF.

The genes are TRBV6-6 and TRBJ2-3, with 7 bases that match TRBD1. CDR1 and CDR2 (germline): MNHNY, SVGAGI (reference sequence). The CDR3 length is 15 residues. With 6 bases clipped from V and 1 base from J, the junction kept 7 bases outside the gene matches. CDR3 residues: CASRRQGFGTDTQYF. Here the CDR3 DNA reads TGTGCCAGCAGAAGACAGGGATTCGGCACAGATACGCAGTATTTT.

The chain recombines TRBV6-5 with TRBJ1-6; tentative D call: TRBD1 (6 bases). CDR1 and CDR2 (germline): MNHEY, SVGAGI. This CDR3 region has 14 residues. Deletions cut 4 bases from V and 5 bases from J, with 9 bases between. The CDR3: CASSSTGDNSPLHF. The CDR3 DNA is TGTGCCAGCAGTTCGACAGGTGATAATTCACCCCTCCACTTT.

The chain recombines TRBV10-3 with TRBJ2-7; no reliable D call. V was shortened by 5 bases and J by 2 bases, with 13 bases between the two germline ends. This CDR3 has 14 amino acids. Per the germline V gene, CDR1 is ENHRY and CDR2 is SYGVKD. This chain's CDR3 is CAISSSSPPYEQYF. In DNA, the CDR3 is TGTGCCATCAGTTCCAGTAGCCCTCCCTACGAGCAGTACTTC.

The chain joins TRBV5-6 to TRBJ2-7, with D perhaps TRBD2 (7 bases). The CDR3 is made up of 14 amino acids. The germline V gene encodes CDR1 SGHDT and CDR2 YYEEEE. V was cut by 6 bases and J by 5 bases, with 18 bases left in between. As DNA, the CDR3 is TGTGCCAGCAACTTCCGGAGGGGGGGCGACGAGCAGTACTTC. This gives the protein CASNFRRGGDEQYF. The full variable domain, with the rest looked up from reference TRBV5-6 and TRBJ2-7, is DAGVTQSPTHLIKTRGQQVTLRCSPKSGHDTVSWYQQALGQGPQFIFQYYEEEERQRGNFPDRFSGHQFPNYSSELNVNALLLGDSALYLCASNFRRGGDEQYFGPGTRLTVT.

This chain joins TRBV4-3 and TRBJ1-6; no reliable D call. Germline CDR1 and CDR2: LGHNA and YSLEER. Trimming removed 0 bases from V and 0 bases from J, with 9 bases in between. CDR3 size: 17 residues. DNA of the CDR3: TGCGCCAGCAGCCAAGATTGGCCCAGCTCCTATAATTCACCCCTCCACTTT. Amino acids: CASSQDWPSSYNSPLHF.

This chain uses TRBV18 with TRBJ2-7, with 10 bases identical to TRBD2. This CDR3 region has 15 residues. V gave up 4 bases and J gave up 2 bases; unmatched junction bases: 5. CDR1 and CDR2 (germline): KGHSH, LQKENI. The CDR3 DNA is TGTGCCAGCTCACAAGGGACTAGCGCAACCTACGAGCAGTACTTC. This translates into CASSQGTSATYEQYF.

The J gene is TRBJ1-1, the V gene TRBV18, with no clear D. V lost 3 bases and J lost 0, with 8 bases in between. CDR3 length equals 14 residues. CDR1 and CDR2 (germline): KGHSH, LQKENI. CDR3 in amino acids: CASSPALMNTEAFF. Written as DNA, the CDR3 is TGTGCCAGCTCACCCGCCCTAATGAACACTGAAGCTTTCTTT.

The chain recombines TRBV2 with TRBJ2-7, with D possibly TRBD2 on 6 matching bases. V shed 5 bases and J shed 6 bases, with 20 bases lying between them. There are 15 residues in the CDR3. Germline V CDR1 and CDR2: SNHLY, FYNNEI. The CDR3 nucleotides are TGTGCCAGCAGTCGGGACCGTACGGGGGAGGTCGAGCAGTACTTC. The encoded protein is CASSRDRTGEVEQYF.

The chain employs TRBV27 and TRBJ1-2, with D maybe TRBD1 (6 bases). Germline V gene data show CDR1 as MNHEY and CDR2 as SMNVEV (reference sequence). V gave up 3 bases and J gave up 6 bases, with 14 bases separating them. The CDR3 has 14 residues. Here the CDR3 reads CASSFWGAGDGYTF. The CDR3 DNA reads TGTGCCAGCAGTTTTTGGGGGGCCGGGGATGGCTACACCTTC.

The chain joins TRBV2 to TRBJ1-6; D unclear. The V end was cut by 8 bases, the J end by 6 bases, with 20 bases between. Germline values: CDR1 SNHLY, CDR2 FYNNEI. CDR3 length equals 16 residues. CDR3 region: CASLLRGGMSNSPLHF. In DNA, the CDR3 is TGTGCCAGCCTGCTCCGCGGTGGAATGTCTAATTCACCCCTCCACTTT.

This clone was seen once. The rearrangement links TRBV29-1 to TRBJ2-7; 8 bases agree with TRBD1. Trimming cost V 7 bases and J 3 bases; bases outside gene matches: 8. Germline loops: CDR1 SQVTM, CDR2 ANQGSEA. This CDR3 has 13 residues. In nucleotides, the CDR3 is TGCAGCGCCGTGACAGGGGAGAGCTACGAGCAGTACTTC. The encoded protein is CSAVTGESYEQYF.

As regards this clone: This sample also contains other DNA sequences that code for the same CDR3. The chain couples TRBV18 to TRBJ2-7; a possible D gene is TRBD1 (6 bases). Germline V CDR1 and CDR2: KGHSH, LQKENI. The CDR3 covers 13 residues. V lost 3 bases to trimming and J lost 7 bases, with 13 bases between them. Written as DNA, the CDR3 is TGTGCCAGCTCACCGGTACAGGGCGTGGAGCAGTACTTC. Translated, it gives CASSPVQGVEQYF.

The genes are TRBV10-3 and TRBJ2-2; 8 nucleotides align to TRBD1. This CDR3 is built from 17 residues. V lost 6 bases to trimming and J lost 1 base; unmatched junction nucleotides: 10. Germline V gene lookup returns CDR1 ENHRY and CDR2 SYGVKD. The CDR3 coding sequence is TGTGCCATCAGCGGACAGGGTGTAATGGTGAACACCGGGGAGCTGTTTTTT. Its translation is CAISGQGVMVNTGELFF.

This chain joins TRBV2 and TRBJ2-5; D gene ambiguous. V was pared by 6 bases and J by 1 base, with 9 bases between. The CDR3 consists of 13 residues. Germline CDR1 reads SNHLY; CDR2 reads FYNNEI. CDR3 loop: CASSTESQETQYF. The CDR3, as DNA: TGTGCCAGCAGCACAGAGTCCCAAGAGACCCAGTACTTC. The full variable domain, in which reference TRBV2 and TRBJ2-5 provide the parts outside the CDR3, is EPEVTQTPSHQVTQMGQEVILRCVPISNHLYFYWYRQILGQKVEFLVSFYNNEISEKSEIFDDQFSVERPDGSNFTLKIRSTKLEDSAMYFCASSTESQETQYFGPGTRLLVL.

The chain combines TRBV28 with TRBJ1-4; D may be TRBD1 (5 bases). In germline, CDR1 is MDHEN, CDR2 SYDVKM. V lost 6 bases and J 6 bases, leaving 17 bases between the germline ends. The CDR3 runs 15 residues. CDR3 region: CASSQGTLGDEKLFF. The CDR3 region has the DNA TGTGCCAGCAGCCAAGGGACTCTAGGGGATGAAAAACTGTTTTTT.

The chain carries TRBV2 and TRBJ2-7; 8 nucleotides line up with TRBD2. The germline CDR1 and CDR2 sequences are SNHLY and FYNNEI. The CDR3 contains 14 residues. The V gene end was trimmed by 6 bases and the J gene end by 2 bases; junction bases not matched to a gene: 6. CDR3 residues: CASRPTGGPYEQYF. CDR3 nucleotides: TGTGCCAGCAGGCCTACGGGGGGGCCCTACGAGCAGTACTTC.